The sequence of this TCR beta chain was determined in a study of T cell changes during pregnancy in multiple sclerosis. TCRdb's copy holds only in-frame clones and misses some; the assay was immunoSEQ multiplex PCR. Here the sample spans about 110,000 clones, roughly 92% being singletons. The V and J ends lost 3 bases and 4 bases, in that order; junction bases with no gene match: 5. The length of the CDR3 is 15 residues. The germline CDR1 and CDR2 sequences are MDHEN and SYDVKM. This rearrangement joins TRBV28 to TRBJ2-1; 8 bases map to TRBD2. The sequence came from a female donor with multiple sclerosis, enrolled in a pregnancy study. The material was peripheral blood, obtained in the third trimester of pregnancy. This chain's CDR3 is CASSFSTSGYNEQFF. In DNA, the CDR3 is TGTGCCAGCAGTTTTAGTACTAGCGGATACAATGAGCAGTTCTTC. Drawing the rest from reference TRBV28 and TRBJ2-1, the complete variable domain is DVKVTQSSRYLVKRTGEKVFLECVQDMDHENMFWYRQDPGLGLRLIYFSYDVKMKEKGDIPEGYSVSREKKERFSLILESASTNQTSMYLCASSFSTSGYNEQFFGPGTRLTVL.